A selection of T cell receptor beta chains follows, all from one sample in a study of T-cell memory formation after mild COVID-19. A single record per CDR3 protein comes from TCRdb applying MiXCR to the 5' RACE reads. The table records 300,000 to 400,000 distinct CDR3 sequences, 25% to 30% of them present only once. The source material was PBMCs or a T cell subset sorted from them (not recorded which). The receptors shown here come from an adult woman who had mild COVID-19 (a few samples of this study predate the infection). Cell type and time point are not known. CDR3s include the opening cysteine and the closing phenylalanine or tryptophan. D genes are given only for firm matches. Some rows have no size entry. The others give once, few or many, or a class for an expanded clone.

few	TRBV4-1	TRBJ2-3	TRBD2	TGCGCCAGCAGCCAAGTGACTAGCGAAAGCACAGATACGCAGTATTTT	CASSQVTSESTDTQYF
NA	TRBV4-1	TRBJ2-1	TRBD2	TGCGCCAGCAGCCAAAGAACTCCTCCGGGGGGGCCTAATGAGCAGTTCTTC	CASSQRTPPGGPNEQFF
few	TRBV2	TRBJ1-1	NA	TGTGCCAGCAGTGATTTAGGGCGGACTGAAGCTTTCTTT	CASSDLGRTEAFF
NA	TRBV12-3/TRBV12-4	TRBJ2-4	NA	TGTGCCAGCAGTTCCTCCAGGGTAACCATTCAGTACTTC	CASSSSRVTIQYF
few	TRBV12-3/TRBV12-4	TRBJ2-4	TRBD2	TGTGCCAGCAGTTTAGCGCTAGCGGGAGGGCCTACCAAAAACATTCAGTACTTC	CASSLALAGGPTKNIQYF
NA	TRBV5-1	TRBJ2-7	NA	TGCGCCAGCAGCTTGGCCCCGGACAACTCCTACGAGCAGTACTTC	CASSLAPDNSYEQYF
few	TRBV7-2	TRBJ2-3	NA	TGTGCCAGCAACAGACCGAGGACAGATACGCAGTATTTT	CASNRPRTDTQYF
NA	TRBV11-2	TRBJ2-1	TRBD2	TGTGCCAGCAGCCCATTAGCGGGGGGGCGCTTGAATGAGCAGTTCTTC	CASSPLAGGRLNEQFF
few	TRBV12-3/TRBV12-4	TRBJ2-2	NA	TGTGCCAGCAGTCAAGGCGCGGGACAGATATTT	CASSQGAGQIF
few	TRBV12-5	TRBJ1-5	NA	TGTGCTAGTGGTTTGGTACTTGGGACGGCAAGGGAGCAGCCCCAGCATTTT	CASGLVLGTAREQPQHF
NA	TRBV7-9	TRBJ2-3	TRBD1	TGTGCCAGCAGAAGTGGACAGGGTCCAGATACGCAGTATTTT	CASRSGQGPDTQYF
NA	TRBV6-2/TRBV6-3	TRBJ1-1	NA	TGTGCCAGCACCTGGGGCAGGGCCGAAGCTTTCTTT	CASTWGRAEAFF
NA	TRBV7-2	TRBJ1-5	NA	TGTGCCAGCAGCTTTCGAGCATTCAATAGCAATCAGCCCCAGCATTTT	CASSFRAFNSNQPQHF
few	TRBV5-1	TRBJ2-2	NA	TGCGCCAGCAGCACAGGGTCGGGCACCGGGGAGCTGTTTTTT	CASSTGSGTGELFF
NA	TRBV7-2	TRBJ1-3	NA	TGTGCCAGCAGCCACCCGGGAGGCTCTGGAAACACCATATATTTT	CASSHPGGSGNTIYF
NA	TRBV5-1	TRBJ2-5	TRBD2	TGCGCCAGCAGTTATAGCGGGGGTACTCAAGAGACCCAGTACTTC	CASSYSGGTQETQYF
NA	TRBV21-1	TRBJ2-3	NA	TGTGCCAGCAGCATCCACCTTGGGGGGCTAGCGGGTAGCACAGATACGCAGTATTTT	CASSIHLGGLAGSTDTQYF
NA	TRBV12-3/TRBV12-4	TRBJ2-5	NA	TGTGCCAGCAGTTTTGGTCACACGTACCAAGAGACCCAGTACTTC	CASSFGHTYQETQYF
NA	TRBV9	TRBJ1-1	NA	TGTGCCAGCAGCGCCGGTTCCCGGGGGACTGAAGCTTTCTTT	CASSAGSRGTEAFF
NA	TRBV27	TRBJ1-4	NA	TGTGCCAGCAGGGATTTAAGCACAGCTAATGAAAAACTGTTTTTT	CASRDLSTANEKLFF
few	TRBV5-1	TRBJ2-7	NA	TGCGCCAGCAGCTCTGGAGGTGTCGGACGGTTATCCTACGAGCAGTACTTC	CASSSGGVGRLSYEQYF
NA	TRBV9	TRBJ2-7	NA	TGTGCCAGCAGCGTAGGGGGTTCAGGACCCCTTTACGAGCAGTACTTC	CASSVGGSGPLYEQYF
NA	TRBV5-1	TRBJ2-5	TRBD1	TGCGCCAGCAACGAGGGGGCCTTCTATGTCCAAGAGACCCAGTACTTC	CASNEGAFYVQETQYF
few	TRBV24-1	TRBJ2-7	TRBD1	TGTGCCACCATGGGACAGACCTACGAGCAGTACTTC	CATMGQTYEQYF
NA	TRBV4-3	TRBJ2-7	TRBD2	TGCGCCAGCAGCCAGGGCGCGGGGGGACAAGCCTACGAGCAGTACTTC	CASSQGAGGQAYEQYF
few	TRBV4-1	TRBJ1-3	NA	TGCGCCAGCAGCCAAGACTGGCCAGCTAGAAACACCATATATTTT	CASSQDWPARNTIYF
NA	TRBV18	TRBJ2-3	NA	TGTGCCAGCTCGGCTGGGGTGGATACGCAGTATTTT	CASSAGVDTQYF
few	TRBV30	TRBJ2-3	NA	TGTGCCTGGAGTAGCGGTAGCACAGATACGCAGTATTTT	CAWSSGSTDTQYF
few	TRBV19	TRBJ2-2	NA	TGTGCCAGTAGAATTCCGGGACGAGATCAGCTGTTTTTT	CASRIPGRDQLFF
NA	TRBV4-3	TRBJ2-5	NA	TGCGCCAGCAGCCCAGCCGAGGACTACCAAGAGACCCAGTACTTC	CASSPAEDYQETQYF
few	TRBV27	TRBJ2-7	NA	TGTGCCAGCAGTCCAACGACCGCAGGAGAGCAGTACTTC	CASSPTTAGEQYF
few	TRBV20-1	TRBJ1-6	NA	TGCAGTGCTAGGGCAGGAAGCTCCTATAATTCACCCCTCCACTTT	CSARAGSSYNSPLHF
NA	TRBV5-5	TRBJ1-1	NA	TGTGCCAGCAGTGCGAATGCCGGGGGGCTATATCTTTTGAACACTGAAGCTTTCTTT	CASSANAGGLYLLNTEAFF
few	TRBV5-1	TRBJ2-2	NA	TGCGCCAGCAGCAACCTCCAGGGACCACCCACCGGGGAGCTGTTTTTT	CASSNLQGPPTGELFF
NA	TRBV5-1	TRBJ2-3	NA	TGCGCCAGCAGCTGGGACTTCCTAACAGATACGCAGTATTTT	CASSWDFLTDTQYF
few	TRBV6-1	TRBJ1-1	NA	TGTGCCAGCAGTGAGGGATCCCACACTGAAGCTTTCTTT	CASSEGSHTEAFF
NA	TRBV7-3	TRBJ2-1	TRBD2	TGTGCCAGCAGCCTCCTACAGACTAGCGTTTACAATGAGCAGTTCTTC	CASSLLQTSVYNEQFF
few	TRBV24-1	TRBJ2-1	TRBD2	TGTGCCACCAGTGTTCGGACTAGCGGGGGAAACAATGAGCAGTTCTTC	CATSVRTSGGNNEQFF
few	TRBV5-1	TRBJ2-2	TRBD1	TGCGCCAGCAGTCCGGGACAGGCGCTCACCGGGGAGCTGTTTTTT	CASSPGQALTGELFF
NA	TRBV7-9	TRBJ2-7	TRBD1	TGTGCCAGCAGCCCGGGGAGCAGTTGGGACAGGGGGGTCGAGCAGTACTTC	CASSPGSSWDRGVEQYF
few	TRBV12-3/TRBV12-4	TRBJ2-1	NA	TGTGCCAGCAGTTTCTCCAGGGACAATGAGCAGTTCTTC	CASSFSRDNEQFF
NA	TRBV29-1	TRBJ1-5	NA	TGCAGCGTTGCCAGGGACCTTGGGCAGCCCCAGCATTTT	CSVARDLGQPQHF
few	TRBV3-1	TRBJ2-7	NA	TGTGCCAGCAGCCAAGGAGCGGGCCGGAGCTCCTACGAGCAGTACTTC	CASSQGAGRSSYEQYF
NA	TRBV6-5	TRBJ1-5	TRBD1	TGTGCCAGCAGTATAACAGGGGGCGAGGATCAGCCCCAGCATTTT	CASSITGGEDQPQHF